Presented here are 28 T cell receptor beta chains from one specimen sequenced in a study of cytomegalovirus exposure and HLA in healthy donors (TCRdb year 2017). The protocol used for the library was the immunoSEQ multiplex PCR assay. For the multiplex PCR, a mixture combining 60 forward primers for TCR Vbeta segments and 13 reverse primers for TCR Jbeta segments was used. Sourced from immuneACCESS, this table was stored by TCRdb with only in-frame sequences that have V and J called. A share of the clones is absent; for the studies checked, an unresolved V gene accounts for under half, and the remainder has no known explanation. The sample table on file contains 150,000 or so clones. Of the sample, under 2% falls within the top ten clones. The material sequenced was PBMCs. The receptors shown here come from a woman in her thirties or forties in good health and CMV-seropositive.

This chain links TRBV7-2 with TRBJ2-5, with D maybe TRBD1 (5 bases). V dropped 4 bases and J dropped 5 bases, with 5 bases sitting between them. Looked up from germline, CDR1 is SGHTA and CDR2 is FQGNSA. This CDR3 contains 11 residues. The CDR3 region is CASSYRETQYF. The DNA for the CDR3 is TGTGCCAGCAGCTACAGGGAGACCCAGTACTTC.

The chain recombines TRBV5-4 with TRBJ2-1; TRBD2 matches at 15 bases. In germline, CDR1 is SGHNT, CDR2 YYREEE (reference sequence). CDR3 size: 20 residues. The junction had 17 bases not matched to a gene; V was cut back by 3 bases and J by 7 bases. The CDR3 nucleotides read TGTGCCAGCAGCTCTATGGACGGAGGACTAGCGGGAGGGCCGAGGAATGAGCAGTTCTTC. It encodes CASSSMDGGLAGGPRNEQFF.

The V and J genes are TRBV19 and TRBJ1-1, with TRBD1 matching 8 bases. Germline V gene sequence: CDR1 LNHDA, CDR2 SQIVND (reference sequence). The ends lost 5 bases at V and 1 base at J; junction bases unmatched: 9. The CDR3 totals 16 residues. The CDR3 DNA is TGTGCCAGTAGTTCTAAGGACAGGGACTCGAACACTGAAGCTTTCTTT. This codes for CASSSKDRDSNTEAFF.

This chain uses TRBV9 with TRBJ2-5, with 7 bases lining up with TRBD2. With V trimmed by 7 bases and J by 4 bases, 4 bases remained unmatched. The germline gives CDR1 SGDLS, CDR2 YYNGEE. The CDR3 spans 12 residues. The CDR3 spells CASGGEGETQYF. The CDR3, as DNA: TGTGCCAGCGGGGGGGAAGGAGAGACCCAGTACTTC.

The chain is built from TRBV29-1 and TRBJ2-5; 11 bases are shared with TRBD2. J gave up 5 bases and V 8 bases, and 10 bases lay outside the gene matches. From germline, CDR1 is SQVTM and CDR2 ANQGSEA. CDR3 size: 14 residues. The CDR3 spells CSQATSGNLETQYF. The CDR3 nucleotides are TGCAGCCAAGCGACTAGCGGGAATTTGGAGACCCAGTACTTC. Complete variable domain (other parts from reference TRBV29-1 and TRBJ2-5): SAVISQKPSRDICQRGTSLTIQCQVDSQVTMMFWYRQQPGQSLTLIATANQGSEATYESGFVIDKFPISRPNLTFSTLTVSNMSPEDSSIYLCSQATSGNLETQYFGPGTRLLVL.

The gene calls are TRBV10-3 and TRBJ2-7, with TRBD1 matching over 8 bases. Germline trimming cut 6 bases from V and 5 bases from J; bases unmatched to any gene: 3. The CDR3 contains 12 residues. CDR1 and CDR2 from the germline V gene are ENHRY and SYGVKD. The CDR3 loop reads CAIRSDRDEQYF. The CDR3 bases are TGTGCCATCAGGTCGGACAGGGACGAGCAGTACTTC.

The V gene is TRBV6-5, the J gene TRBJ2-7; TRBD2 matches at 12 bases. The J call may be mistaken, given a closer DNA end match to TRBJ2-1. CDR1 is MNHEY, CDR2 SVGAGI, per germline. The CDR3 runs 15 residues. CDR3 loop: CASSHGLAGPHEQFF. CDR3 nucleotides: TGTGCCAGCAGCCATGGACTAGCGGGGCCCCATGAGCAGTTCTTC.

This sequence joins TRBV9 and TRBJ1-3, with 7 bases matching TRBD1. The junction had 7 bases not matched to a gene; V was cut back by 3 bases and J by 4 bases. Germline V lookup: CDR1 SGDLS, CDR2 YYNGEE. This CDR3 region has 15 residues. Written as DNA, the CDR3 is TGTGCCAGCAGCGCGGAGGGGGCATCGGGAAACACCATATATTTT. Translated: CASSAEGASGNTIYF.

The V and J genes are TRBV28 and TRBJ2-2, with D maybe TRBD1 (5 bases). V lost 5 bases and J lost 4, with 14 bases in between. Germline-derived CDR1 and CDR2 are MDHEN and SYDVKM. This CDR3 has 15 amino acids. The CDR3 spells CASSQGPGVTGELFF. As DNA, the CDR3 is TGTGCCAGCAGTCAGGGTCCCGGAGTCACCGGGGAGCTGTTTTTT.

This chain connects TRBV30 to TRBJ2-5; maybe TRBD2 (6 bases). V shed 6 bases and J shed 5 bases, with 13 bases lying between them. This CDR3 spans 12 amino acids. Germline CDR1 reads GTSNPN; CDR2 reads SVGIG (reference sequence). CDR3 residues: CACRGSGETQYF. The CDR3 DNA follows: TGTGCCTGCAGAGGGAGCGGGGAGACCCAGTACTTC. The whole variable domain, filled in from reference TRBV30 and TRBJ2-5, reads SQTIHQWPATLVQPVGSPLSLECTVEGTSNPNLYWYRQAAGRGLQLLFYSVGIGQISSEVPQNLSASRPQDRQFILSSKKLLLSDSGFYLCACRGSGETQYFGPGTRLLVL.

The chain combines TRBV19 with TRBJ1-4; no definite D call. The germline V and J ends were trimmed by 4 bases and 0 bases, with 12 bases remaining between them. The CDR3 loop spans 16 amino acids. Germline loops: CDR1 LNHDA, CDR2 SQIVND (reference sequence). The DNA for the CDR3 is TGTGCCAGTAGTACCCGACTCATAGCAACTAATGAAAAACTGTTTTTT. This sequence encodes CASSTRLIATNEKLFF.

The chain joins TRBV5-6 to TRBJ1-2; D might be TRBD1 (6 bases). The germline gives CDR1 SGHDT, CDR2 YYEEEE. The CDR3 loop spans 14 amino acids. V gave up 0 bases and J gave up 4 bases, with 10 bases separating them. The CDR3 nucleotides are TGTGCCAGCAGCTTGGGGGACAACTCCTATGGCTACACCTTC. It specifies CASSLGDNSYGYTF.

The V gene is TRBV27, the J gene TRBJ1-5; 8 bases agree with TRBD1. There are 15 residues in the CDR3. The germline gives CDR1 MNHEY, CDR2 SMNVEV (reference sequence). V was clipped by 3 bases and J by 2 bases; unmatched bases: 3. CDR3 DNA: TGTGCCAGCAGTTTCGCAGGGGGCGGCAATCAGCCCCAGCATTTT. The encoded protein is CASSFAGGGNQPQHF.

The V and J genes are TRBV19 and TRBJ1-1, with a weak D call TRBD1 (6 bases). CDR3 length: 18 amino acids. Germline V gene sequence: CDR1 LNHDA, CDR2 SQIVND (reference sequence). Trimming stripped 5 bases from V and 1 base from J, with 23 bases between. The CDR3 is CASSFPASGGPSNTEAFF. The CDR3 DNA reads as TGTGCCAGTAGTTTCCCCGCCAGCGGGGGGCCCTCGAACACTGAAGCTTTCTTT. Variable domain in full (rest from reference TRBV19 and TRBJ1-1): DGGITQSPKYLFRKEGQNVTLSCEQNLNHDAMYWYRQDPGQGLRLIYYSQIVNDFQKGDIAEGYSVSREKKESFPLTVTSAQKNPTAFYLCASSFPASGGPSNTEAFFGQGTRLTVV.

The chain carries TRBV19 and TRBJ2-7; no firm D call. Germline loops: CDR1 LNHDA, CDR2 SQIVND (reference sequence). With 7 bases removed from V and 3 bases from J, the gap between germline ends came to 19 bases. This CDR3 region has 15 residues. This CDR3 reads CASTLRFASFYEQYF. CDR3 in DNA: TGTGCCAGTACCCTCAGGTTCGCCTCATTCTACGAGCAGTACTTC. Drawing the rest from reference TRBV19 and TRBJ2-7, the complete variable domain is DGGITQSPKYLFRKEGQNVTLSCEQNLNHDAMYWYRQDPGQGLRLIYYSQIVNDFQKGDIAEGYSVSREKKESFPLTVTSAQKNPTAFYLCASTLRFASFYEQYFGPGTRLTVT.

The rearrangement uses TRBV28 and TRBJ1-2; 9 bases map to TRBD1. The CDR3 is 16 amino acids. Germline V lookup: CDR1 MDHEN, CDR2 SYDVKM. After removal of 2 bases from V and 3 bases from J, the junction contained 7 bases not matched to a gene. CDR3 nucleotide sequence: TGTGCCAGCAGTTTACCTCCCGACAGGGGGGACTATGGCTACACCTTC. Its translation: CASSLPPDRGDYGYTF.

CDR3 DNA sequence: TGCGCCAGCAGCAACGGGGGACAGGGTGGCTATGGCTACACCTTC. Amino acids: CASSNGGQGGYGYTF. The rearrangement uses TRBV5-1 and TRBJ1-2; 9 bases align to TRBD1. Germline trimming cut 4 bases from V and 4 bases from J; bases unmatched to any gene: 8. The germline V gene encodes CDR1 SGHRS and CDR2 YFSETQ. This CDR3 region has 15 residues.

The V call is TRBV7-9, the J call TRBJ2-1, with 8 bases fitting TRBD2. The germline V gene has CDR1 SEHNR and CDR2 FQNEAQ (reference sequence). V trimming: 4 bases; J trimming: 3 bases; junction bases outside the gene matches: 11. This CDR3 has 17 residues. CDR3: CASSSPTSGLHYNEQFF. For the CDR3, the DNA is TGTGCCAGCAGCTCCCCCACTAGCGGCCTCCACTACAATGAGCAGTTCTTC.

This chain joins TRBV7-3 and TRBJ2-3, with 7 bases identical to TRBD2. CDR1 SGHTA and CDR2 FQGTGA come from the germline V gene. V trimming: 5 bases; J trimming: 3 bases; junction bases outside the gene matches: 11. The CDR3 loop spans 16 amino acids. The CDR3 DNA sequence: TGTGCCAGCAGCCCCCTCGGCGGGAGAGGGACAGATACGCAGTATTTT. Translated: CASSPLGGRGTDTQYF.

The DNA of the CDR3 is TGTGCCAGCAGTGGATCTAGCGGGCTAAGAACAGATACGCAGTATTTT. It codes for CASSGSSGLRTDTQYF. The genes are TRBV2 and TRBJ2-3, with 8 bases matching TRBD2. The germline V gene encodes CDR1 SNHLY and CDR2 FYNNEI. The CDR3 is made up of 16 amino acids. After removal of 4 bases from V and 3 bases from J, the junction contained 9 bases not matched to a gene.

The chain's CDR3 is CASRTTPGGAIDGYTF. The CDR3 nucleotides read TGTGCCAGCAGGACTACTCCGGGAGGAGCTATTGATGGCTACACCTTC. The chain employs TRBV28 and TRBJ1-2; unclear D gene. Trimming left V 6 bases short and J 6 bases short, with 23 bases between. Germline V gene data show CDR1 as MDHEN and CDR2 as SYDVKM. The CDR3 length is 16 residues.

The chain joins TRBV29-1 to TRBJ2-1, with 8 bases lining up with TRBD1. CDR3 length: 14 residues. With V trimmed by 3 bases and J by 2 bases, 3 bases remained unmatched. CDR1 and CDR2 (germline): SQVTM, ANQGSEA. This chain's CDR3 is CSVDWTGTYNEQFF. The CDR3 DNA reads TGCAGCGTTGATTGGACAGGGACCTACAATGAGCAGTTCTTC.

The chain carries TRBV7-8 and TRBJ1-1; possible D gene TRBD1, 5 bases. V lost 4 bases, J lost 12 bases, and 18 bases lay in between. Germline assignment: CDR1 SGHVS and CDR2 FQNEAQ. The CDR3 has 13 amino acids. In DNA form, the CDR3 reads TGTGCCAGCAGCTATGGGGGGACTCCTGCGCCTTTCTTT. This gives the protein CASSYGGTPAPFF. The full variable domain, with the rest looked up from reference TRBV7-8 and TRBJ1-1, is GAGVSQSPRYKVAKRGQDVALRCDPISGHVSLFWYQQALGQGPEFLTYFQNEAQLDKSGLPSDRFFAERPEGSVSTLKIQRTQQEDSAVYLCASSYGGTPAPFFGQGTRLTVV.

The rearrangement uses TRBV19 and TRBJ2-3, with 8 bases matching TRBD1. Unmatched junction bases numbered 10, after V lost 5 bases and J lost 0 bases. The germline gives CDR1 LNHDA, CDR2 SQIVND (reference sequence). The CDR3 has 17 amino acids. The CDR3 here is CASSWFGTGSSTDTQYF. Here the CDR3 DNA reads TGTGCCAGTAGTTGGTTCGGGACAGGCTCTAGCACAGATACGCAGTATTTT.

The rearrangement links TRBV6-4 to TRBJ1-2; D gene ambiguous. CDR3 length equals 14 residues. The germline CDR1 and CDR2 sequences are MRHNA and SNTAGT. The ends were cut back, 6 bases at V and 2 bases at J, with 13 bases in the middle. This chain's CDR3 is CASSQGRENYGYTF. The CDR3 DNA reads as TGTGCCAGCAGCCAAGGGAGAGAGAACTATGGCTACACCTTC.

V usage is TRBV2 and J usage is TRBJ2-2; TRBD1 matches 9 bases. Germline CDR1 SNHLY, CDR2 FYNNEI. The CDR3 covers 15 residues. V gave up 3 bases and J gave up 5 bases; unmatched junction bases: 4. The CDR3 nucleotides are TGTGCCAGCAGTGACGGACAGGGGTTGACCGGGGAGCTGTTTTTT. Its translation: CASSDGQGLTGELFF.

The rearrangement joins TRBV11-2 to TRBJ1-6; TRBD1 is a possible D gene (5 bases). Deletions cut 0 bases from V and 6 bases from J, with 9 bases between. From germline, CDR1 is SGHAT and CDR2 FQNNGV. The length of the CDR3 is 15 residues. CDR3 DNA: TGTGCCAGCAGCTTAGATACAGGCAGTAATTCACCCCTCCACTTT. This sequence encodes CASSLDTGSNSPLHF.

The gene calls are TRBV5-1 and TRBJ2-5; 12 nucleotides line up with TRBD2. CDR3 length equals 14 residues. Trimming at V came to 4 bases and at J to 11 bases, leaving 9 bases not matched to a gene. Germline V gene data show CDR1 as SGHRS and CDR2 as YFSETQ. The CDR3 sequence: CASSLGTSGRQQYF. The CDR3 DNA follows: TGCGCCAGCAGCCTCGGGACTAGCGGGCGGCAGCAGTACTTC.